These 19 T cell receptor beta chains originate from one sample sequenced in a study of blood T cell repertoires in COVID-19. TCRdb keeps only in-frame clones here, not all; method: immunoSEQ multiplex PCR. The sample lists around 42,000 clones, 70% to 90% occurring once. Sequences were obtained from peripheral blood. All receptors come from a human donor in a cohort sampled during active COVID-19.

The CDR3 coding sequence is TGTGCCAGCAGCTCCCTCAGGGGGCCGGATGAGCAGTACTTC. It is translated as CASSSLRGPDEQYF. This chain joins TRBV5-5 and TRBJ2-7; 8 nucleotides agree with TRBD1. The CDR3 is 14 amino acids. CDR1 is SGHKS and CDR2 is YYEKEE in the germline V gene (reference sequence). Trimming took 3 bases from V and 7 from J; bases not matched to a gene: 9.

In this sample, this clone turned up once. The gene calls are TRBV7-9 and TRBJ2-3; 8 nucleotides match TRBD2. With V trimmed by 0 bases and J by 0 bases, 8 bases remained unmatched. This CDR3 is 18 amino acids long. The V gene's germline CDR1 is SEHNR and CDR2 FQNEAQ (reference sequence). CDR3 loop: CASSLARTASGSTDTQYF. The CDR3 region has the DNA TGTGCCAGCAGCTTAGCCCGAACCGCTAGCGGGAGCACAGATACGCAGTATTTT.

The chain has TRBV10-3 and TRBJ2-5; 9 bases are shared with TRBD1. The CDR3 runs to 19 residues. Germline V gives CDR1 ENHRY, CDR2 SYGVKD. The junction had 17 bases not matched to a gene; V was cut back by 3 bases and J by 3 bases. The CDR3 DNA reads as TGTGCCATCAGTGATGGGGGGATAGGGACAGGGATTACCAAAGAGACCCAGTACTTC. Its translation: CAISDGGIGTGITKETQYF.

The chain uses TRBV9 and TRBJ1-5; a weak D match, TRBD1 (5 bases). V was clipped by 2 bases and J by 5 bases, with 14 bases between them. Germline V CDR1 and CDR2: SGDLS, YYNGEE. CDR3 length: 15 amino acids. CDR3 sequence reads: CASSVGGGSHQPQHF. The CDR3 region has the DNA TGTGCCAGCAGCGTGGGGGGAGGCAGCCATCAGCCCCAGCATTTT.

The rearrangement uses TRBV2 and TRBJ1-2; D unclear. Germline V gene lookup returns CDR1 SNHLY and CDR2 FYNNEI. This CDR3 comprises 12 residues. Trimming cost V 7 bases and J 8 bases, with 14 bases left between them. CDR3 nucleotide sequence: TGTGCCAGCATCCGGAGTGGTTACGGCTACACCTTC. It yields the protein CASIRSGYGYTF.

CDR3 amino acids: CATPGTAYGYTF. CDR3 in DNA: TGTGCCACCCCCGGGACAGCTTATGGCTACACCTTC. J is TRBJ1-2 and V is TRBV10-3, with TRBD1 identical over 7 bases. Germline V gene data show CDR1 as ENHRY and CDR2 as SYGVKD. J gave up 5 bases and V 10 bases, and 7 bases lay outside the gene matches. This CDR3 spans 12 amino acids.

The chain carries TRBV27 and TRBJ2-7; TRBD2 matches 15 bases. The V gene's germline CDR1 is MNHEY and CDR2 SMNVEV (reference sequence). The CDR3 spans 15 residues. V lost 6 bases and J lost 7; bases outside the gene matches: 7. CDR3 amino acids: CASSDFGLAGGEQYF. The CDR3 nucleotides read TGTGCCAGCAGCGACTTTGGACTAGCGGGAGGGGAGCAGTACTTC.

The chain employs TRBV24-1 and TRBJ2-2; the D gene is possibly TRBD2 (6 bases). Per germline, CDR1 KGHDR and CDR2 SFDVKD. The CDR3 length is 13 residues. V shed 3 bases and J shed 6 bases, with 7 bases lying between them. In DNA form, the CDR3 reads TGTGCCACCAGTGATGGGGGGTCCGGGGAGCTGTTTTTT. Translating gives CATSDGGSGELFF.

The V call is TRBV7-8, the J call TRBJ1-1; 10 bases agree with TRBD1. Per the germline V gene, CDR1 is SGHVS and CDR2 is FQNEAQ. The V gene end was trimmed by 4 bases and the J gene end by 4 bases; junction bases not matched to a gene: 9. This CDR3 comprises 16 residues. The CDR3 coding sequence is TGTGCCAGCAGCTCCCTCGGGACAGGGGCCCGCACTGAAGCTTTCTTT. It translates to CASSSLGTGARTEAFF.

The rearrangement uses TRBV2 and TRBJ1-3; D may be TRBD1 (6 bases). V was shortened by 4 bases and J by 4 bases, with 26 bases between the two germline ends. Per the germline V gene, CDR1 is SNHLY and CDR2 is FYNNEI. The CDR3 has 19 amino acids. The DNA of the CDR3 is TGTGCCAGCAGTGGGAACCAAGGGGGTAGTCCTGGGTCGGGAAACACCATATATTTT. Protein product: CASSGNQGGSPGSGNTIYF.

The V gene is TRBV11-3, the J gene TRBJ2-2, with D possibly matching TRBD2 (5 bases). Trimming left V 4 bases short and J 6 bases short, with 12 bases between. CDR1 SGHNT and CDR2 YENEEA come from the germline V gene. This CDR3 region has 14 residues. For the CDR3, the DNA is TGTGCCAGCAGCTACACTACGGGGTCCGGGGAGCTGTTTTTT. Its protein is CASSYTTGSGELFF.

The genes are TRBV13 and TRBJ2-3, with 12 bases matching TRBD2. V gave up 5 bases and J gave up 2 bases; unmatched junction bases: 5. Germline V CDR1 and CDR2: PRHDT, FYEKMQ (reference sequence). The CDR3 has 16 residues. The CDR3 sequence is CASSNPSGRATDTQYF. DNA of the CDR3: TGTGCCAGCAGCAACCCTAGCGGGAGGGCCACAGATACGCAGTATTTT.

The chain recombines TRBV24-1 with TRBJ1-2, with 7 nucleotides matching TRBD1. CDR1 and CDR2 from the germline V gene are KGHDR and SFDVKD. The V gene end was trimmed by 6 bases and the J gene end by 8 bases; junction bases not matched to a gene: 5. The CDR3 runs to 12 residues. As DNA, the CDR3 is TGTGCCACCAGTCAACAGGGGAGCGGCTACACCTTC. Its protein is CATSQQGSGYTF.

The rearrangement uses TRBV12-5 and TRBJ1-6, with TRBD1 matching over 7 bases. The CDR3 is made up of 14 amino acids. V dropped 5 bases and J dropped 7; count of bases not matched to a gene: 5. Germline V lookup: CDR1 LGHNT, CDR2 FRNRAP. Written as DNA, the CDR3 is TGTGCTAGTGGTCTAGGACAGGACAATTCACCCCTCCACTTT. Protein: CASGLGQDNSPLHF.

V and J are TRBV18 and TRBJ2-1, with D uncertain. V lost 2 bases, J lost 0 bases, and 5 bases lay in between. This CDR3 is 14 amino acids long. The germline CDR1 and CDR2 sequences are KGHSH and LQKENI. The CDR3 sequence is CASSPADSYNEQFF. The CDR3 nucleotides are TGTGCCAGCTCACCAGCGGACTCCTACAATGAGCAGTTCTTC.

The chain carries TRBV19 and TRBJ2-7; D perhaps matches TRBD1 (5 bases). Germline CDR1 LNHDA, CDR2 SQIVND (reference sequence). The CDR3 extends over 13 amino acids. Trimming removed 5 bases from V and 5 bases from J, with 13 bases in between. The chain's CDR3 is CASSFAGINEQYF. The CDR3 DNA sequence: TGTGCCAGTAGTTTTGCAGGGATCAACGAGCAGTACTTC.

This chain links TRBV7-9 with TRBJ2-5, with TRBD2 identical over 10 bases. CDR1 is SEHNR, CDR2 FQNEAQ, per germline (reference sequence). J lost 3 bases, V lost 1 base, and 8 bases had no gene match. This CDR3 is 17 amino acids long. The CDR3 DNA reads TGTGCCAGCAGCTTAGTAGCGGGAGGTGGGGCAAAAGAGACCCAGTACTTC. Residues: CASSLVAGGGAKETQYF.

V gene TRBV6-5 combines with J gene TRBJ2-3, with D possibly TRBD2 on 5 matching bases. V lost 6 bases, J lost 2 bases, and 9 bases lay in between. The CDR3 runs to 13 residues. CDR1 is MNHEY and CDR2 is SVGAGI in the germline V gene. The CDR3 DNA reads as TGTGCCAGCAGGAGGGCCCCCACAGATACGCAGTATTTT. Protein: CASRRAPTDTQYF.

The CDR3 loop reads CASSFGSGSVSYEQYF. CDR3 nucleotide sequence: TGCGCCAGCAGCTTTGGTAGCGGGAGTGTCTCCTACGAGCAGTACTTC. The J gene is TRBJ2-7, the V gene TRBV5-1, with 9 bases matching TRBD2. The trim removed 2 bases at V and 0 bases at J, leaving 6 bases unmatched. CDR3 length: 16 residues. The germline V gene has CDR1 SGHRS and CDR2 YFSETQ.